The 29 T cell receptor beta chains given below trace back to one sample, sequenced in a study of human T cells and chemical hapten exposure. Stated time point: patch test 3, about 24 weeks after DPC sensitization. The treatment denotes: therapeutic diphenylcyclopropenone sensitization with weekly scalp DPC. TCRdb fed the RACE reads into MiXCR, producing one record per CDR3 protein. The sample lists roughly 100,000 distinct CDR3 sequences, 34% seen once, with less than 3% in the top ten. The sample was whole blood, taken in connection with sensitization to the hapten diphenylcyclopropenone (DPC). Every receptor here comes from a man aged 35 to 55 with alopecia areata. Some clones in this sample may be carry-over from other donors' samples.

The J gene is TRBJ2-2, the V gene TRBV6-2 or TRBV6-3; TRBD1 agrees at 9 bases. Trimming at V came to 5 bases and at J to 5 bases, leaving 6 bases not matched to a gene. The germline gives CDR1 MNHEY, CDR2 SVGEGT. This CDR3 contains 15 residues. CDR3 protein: CASSPDRGSTGELFF. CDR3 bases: TGTGCCAGCAGTCCGGACAGGGGTTCTACCGGGGAGCTGTTTTTT.

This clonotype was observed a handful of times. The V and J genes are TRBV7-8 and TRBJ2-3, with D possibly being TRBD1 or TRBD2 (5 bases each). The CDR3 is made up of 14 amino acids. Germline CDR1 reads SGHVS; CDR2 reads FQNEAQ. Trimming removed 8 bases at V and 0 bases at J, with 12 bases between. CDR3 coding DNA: TGTGCCAGCGGCAAGAGGGGAAGCACAGATACGCAGTATTTT. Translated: CASGKRGSTDTQYF.

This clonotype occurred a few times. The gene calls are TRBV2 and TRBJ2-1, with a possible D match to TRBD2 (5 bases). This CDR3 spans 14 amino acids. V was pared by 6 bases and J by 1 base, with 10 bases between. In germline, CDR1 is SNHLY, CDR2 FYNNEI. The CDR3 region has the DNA TGTGCCAGCAGGGGAGATCTATCCTACAATGAGCAGTTCTTC. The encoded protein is CASRGDLSYNEQFF.

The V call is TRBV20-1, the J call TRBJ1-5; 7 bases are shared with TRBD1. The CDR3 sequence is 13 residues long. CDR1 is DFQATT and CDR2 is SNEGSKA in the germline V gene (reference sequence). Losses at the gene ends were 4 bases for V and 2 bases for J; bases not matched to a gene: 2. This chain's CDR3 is CSATTGGNQPQHF. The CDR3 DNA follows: TGCAGTGCTACAACAGGGGGCAATCAGCCCCAGCATTTT.

The CDR3 coding sequence is TGCAGCGTTGCCGGGCAGGCCGTTAGCACAGATACGCAGTATTTT. Protein sequence: CSVAGQAVSTDTQYF. V is TRBV29-1 and J is TRBJ2-3; D not certain. V was clipped by 4 bases and J by 0 bases, with 14 bases between them. The CDR3 has 15 residues. Germline CDR1 and CDR2: SQVTM and ANQGSEA.

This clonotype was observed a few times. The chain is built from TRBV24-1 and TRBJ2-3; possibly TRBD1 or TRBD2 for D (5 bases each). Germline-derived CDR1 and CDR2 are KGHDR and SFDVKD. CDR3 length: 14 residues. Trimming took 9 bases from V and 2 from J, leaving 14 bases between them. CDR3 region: CATEGRENTDTQYF. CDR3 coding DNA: TGTGCCACCGAAGGCAGGGAGAACACAGATACGCAGTATTTT.

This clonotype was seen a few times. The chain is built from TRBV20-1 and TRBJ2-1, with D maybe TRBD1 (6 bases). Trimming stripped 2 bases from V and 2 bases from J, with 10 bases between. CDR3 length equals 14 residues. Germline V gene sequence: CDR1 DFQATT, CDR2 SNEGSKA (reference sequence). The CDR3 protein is CSARRQAPYNEQFF. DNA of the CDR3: TGCAGTGCTAGAAGACAGGCCCCCTACAATGAGCAGTTCTTC.

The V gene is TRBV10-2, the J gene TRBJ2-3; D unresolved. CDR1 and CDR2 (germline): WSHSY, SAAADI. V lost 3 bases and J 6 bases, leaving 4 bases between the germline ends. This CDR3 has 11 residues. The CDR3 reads CASSDVDTQYF. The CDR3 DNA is TGCGCCAGCAGTGACGTGGATACGCAGTATTTT.

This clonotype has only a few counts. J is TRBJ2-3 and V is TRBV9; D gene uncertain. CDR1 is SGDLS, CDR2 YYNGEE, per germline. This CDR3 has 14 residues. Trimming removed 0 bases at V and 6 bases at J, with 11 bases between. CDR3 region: CASSVVSFRDTQYF. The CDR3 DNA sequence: TGTGCCAGCAGCGTAGTATCCTTTCGCGATACGCAGTATTTT.

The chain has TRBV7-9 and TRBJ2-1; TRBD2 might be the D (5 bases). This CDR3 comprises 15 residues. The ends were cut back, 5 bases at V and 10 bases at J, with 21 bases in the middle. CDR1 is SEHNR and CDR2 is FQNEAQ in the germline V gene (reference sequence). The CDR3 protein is CASSPGLILQWEQFF. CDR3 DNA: TGTGCCAGCAGCCCAGGACTGATATTACAATGGGAGCAGTTCTTC.

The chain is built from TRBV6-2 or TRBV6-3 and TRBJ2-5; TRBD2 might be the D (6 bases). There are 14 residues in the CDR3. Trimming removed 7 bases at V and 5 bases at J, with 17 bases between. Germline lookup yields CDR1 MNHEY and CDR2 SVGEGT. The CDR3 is CASTWWRAQETQYF. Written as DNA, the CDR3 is TGTGCCAGCACTTGGTGGAGGGCCCAGGAGACCCAGTACTTC.

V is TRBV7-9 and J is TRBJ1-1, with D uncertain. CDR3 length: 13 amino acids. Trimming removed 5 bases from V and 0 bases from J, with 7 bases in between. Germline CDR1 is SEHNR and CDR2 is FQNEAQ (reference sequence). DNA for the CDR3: TGTGCCAGCAGCGGAAGATTGAACACTGAAGCTTTCTTT. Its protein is CASSGRLNTEAFF.

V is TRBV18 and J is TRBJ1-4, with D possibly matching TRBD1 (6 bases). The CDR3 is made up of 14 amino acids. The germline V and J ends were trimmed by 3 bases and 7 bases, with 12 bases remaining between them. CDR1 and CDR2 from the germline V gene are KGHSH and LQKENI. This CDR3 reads CASSPKGGGEKLFF. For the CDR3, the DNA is TGTGCCAGCTCACCGAAAGGGGGTGGTGAAAAACTGTTTTTT.

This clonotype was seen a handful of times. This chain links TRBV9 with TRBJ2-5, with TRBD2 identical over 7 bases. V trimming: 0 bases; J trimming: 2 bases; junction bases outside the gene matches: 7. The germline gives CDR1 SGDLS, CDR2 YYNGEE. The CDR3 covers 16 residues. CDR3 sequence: CASSVDPAGRQETQYF. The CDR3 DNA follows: TGTGCCAGCAGCGTAGATCCAGCGGGGCGGCAAGAGACCCAGTACTTC.

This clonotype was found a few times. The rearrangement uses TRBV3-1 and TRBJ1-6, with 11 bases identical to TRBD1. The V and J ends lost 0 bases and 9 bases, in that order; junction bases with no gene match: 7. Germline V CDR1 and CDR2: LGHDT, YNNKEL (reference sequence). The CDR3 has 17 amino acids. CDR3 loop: CASSQDRGTGGSSPLHF. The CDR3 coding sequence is TGTGCCAGCAGCCAAGATCGTGGGACAGGGGGTAGTTCACCCCTCCACTTT.

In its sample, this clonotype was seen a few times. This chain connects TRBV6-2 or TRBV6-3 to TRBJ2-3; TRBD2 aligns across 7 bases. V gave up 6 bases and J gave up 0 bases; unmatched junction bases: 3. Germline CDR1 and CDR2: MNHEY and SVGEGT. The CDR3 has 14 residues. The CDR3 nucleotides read TGTGCCAGCAGGCGGGGGATGAGCACAGATACGCAGTATTTT. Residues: CASRRGMSTDTQYF.

As DNA, the CDR3 is TGTGCCAGCAGTGAAGGCGGGGGGCCCTACAATGAGCAGTTCTTC. Its protein product is CASSEGGGPYNEQFF. The rearrangement links TRBV6-1 to TRBJ2-1; 8 bases match TRBD2. Looked up from germline, CDR1 is MNHNS and CDR2 is SASEGT. This CDR3 has 15 amino acids. With 1 base clipped from V and 2 bases from J, the junction kept 1 base outside the gene matches.

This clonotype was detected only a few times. The CDR3 is CASSYSPSSTDTQYF. The DNA for the CDR3 is TGTGCCAGCAGTTACTCCCCTAGCAGCACAGATACGCAGTATTTT. The J gene is TRBJ2-3, the V gene TRBV6-2 or TRBV6-3, with D perhaps TRBD2 (5 bases). The V end was cut by 0 bases, the J end by 0 bases, with 7 bases between. The CDR3 contains 15 residues. The germline gives CDR1 MNHEY, CDR2 SVGEGT.

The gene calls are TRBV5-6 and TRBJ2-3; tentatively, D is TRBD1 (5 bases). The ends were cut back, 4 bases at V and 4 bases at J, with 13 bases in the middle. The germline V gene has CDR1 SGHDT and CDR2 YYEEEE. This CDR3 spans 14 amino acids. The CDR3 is CASSQGAAPDTQYF. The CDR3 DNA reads TGTGCCAGCAGCCAGGGCGCAGCGCCAGATACGCAGTATTTT.

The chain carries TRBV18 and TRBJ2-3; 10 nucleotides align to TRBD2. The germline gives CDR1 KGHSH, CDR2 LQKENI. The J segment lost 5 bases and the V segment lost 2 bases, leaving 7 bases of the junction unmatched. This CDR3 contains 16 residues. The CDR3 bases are TGTGCCAGCTCACCAAGTGGCCTAGCGGGAGTAGATACGCAGTATTTT. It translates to CASSPSGLAGVDTQYF.

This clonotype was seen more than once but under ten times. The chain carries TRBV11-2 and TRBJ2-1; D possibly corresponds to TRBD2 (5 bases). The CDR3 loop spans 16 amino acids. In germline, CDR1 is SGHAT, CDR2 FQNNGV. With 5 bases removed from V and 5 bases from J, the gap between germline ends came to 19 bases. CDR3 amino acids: CASSPQFGRGDNEQFF. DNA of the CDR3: TGTGCCAGCAGCCCCCAGTTTGGGAGAGGTGACAATGAGCAGTTCTTC. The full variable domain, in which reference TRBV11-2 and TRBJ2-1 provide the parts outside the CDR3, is EAGVAQSPRYKIIEKRQSVAFWCNPISGHATLYWYQQILGQGPKLLIQFQNNGVVDDSQLPKDRFSAERLKGVDSTLKIQPAKLEDSAVYLCASSPQFGRGDNEQFFGPGTRLTVL.

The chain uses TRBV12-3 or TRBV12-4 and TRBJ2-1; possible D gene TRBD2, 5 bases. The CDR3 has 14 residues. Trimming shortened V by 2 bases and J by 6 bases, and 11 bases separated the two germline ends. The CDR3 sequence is CASSLTGEVNEQFF. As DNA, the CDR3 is TGTGCCAGCAGTTTAACCGGGGAAGTCAATGAGCAGTTCTTC.

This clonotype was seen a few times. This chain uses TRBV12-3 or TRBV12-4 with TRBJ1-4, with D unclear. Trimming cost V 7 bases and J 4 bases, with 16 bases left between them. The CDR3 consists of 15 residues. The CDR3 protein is CASTDTPWGNEKLFF. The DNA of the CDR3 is TGTGCCAGCACCGATACCCCTTGGGGTAATGAAAAACTGTTTTTT.

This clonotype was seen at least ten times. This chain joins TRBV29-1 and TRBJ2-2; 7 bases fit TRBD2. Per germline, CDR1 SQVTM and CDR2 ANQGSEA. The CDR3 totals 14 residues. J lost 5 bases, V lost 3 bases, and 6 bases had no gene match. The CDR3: CSVDGGRGTGELFF. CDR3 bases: TGCAGCGTTGACGGCGGGAGAGGTACCGGGGAGCTGTTTTTT.

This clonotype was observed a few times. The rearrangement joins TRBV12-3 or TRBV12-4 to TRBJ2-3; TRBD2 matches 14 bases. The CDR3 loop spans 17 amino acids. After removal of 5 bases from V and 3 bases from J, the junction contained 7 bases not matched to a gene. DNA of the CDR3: TGTGCCAGCAGTCACGGGACTAGCGGGAGTGGGACAGATACGCAGTATTTT. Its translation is CASSHGTSGSGTDTQYF.

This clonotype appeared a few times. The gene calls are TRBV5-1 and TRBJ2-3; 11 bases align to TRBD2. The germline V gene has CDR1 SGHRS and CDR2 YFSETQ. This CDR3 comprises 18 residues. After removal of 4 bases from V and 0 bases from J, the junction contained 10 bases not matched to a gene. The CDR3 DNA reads TGCGCCAGCAGCCCCGGGACTAGCGGAACTGCTAGCACAGATACGCAGTATTTT. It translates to CASSPGTSGTASTDTQYF.

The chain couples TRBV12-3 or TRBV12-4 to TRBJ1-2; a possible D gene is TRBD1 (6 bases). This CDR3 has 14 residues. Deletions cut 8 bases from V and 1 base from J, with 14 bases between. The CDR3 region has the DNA TGTGCCAGCGTACAAGGGGGGGGTAACTATGGCTACACCTTC. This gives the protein CASVQGGGNYGYTF.

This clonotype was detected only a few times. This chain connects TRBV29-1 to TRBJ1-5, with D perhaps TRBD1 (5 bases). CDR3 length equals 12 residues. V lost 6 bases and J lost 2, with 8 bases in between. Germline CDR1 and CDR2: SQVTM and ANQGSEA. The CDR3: CSVGVGNQPQHF. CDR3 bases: TGCAGCGTGGGGGTAGGCAATCAGCCCCAGCATTTT. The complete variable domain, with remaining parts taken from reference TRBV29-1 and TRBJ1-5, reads SAVISQKPSRDICQRGTSLTIQCQVDSQVTMMFWYRQQPGQSLTLIATANQGSEATYESGFVIDKFPISRPNLTFSTLTVSNMSPEDSSIYLCSVGVGNQPQHFGDGTRLSIL.

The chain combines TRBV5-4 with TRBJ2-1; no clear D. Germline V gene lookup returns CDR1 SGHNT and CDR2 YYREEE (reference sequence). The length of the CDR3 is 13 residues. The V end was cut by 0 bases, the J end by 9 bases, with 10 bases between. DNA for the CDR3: TGTGCCAGCAGCTTGGGGGAAAGGCGTGAGCAGTTCTTC. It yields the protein CASSLGERREQFF. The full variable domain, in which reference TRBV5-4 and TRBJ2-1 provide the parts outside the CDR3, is ETGVTQSPTHLIKTRGQQVTLRCSSQSGHNTVSWYQQALGQGPQFIFQYYREEENGRGNFPPRFSGLQFPNYSSELNVNALELDDSALYLCASSLGERREQFFGPGTRLTVL.